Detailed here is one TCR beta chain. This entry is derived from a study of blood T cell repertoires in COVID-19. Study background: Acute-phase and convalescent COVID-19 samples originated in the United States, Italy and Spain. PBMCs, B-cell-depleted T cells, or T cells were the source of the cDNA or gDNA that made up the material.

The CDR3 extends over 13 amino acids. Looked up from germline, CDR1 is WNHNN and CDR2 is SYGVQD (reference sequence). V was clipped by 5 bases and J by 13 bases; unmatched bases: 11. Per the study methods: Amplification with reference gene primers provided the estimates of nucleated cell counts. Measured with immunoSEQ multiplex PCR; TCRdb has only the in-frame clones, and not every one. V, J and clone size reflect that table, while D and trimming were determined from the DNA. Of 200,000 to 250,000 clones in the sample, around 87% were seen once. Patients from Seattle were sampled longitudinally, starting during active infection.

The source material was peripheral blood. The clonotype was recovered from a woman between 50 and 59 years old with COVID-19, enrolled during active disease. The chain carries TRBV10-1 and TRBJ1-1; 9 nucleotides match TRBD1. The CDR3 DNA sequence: TGCGCCAGCAGTTCGACCGGACAGGGGATATTTTTCTTT. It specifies CASSSTGQGIFFF.